The next 9 T cell receptor beta chains were all read from a single sample in a study of cytomegalovirus exposure and HLA in healthy donors. The method was immunoSEQ multiplex PCR; TCRdb's version includes in-frame clones alone and lacks a portion of them. The sample holds approximately 160,000 clones, less than 90% seen once. The sample was PBMCs. Receptors were obtained from a man aged 30-40 years in good health and CMV-seropositive.

This clone was found once. The chain employs TRBV6-1 and TRBJ2-7; 10 bases are a match to TRBD1. With V trimmed by 3 bases and J by 6 bases, 5 bases remained unmatched. Germline CDR1 reads MNHNS; CDR2 reads SASEGT. The CDR3 has 14 amino acids. CDR3 in DNA: TGTGCCAGCAGTGAGAGAGGGACAGGGGCCGAGCAGTACTTC. It codes for CASSERGTGAEQYF.

The chain has TRBV29-1 and TRBJ2-5, with TRBD2 as a possible D gene (5 bases). The CDR3 extends over 14 amino acids. Between the trimmed V and J ends, which lost 2 bases and 3 bases, there was a span of 13 bases. CDR1 and CDR2 (germline): SQVTM, ANQGSEA. CDR3 DNA sequence: TGCAGCGTTGAATCGGACTCACGGAAAGAGACCCAGTACTTC. As protein: CSVESDSRKETQYF.

The chain is built from TRBV9 and TRBJ2-2, with D unclear. Germline V gene lookup returns CDR1 SGDLS and CDR2 YYNGEE. The CDR3 extends over 16 amino acids. The V end was cut by 4 bases, the J end by 0 bases, with 13 bases between. CDR3 protein: CASSPLGGPNTGELFF. The CDR3 DNA sequence: TGTGCCAGCAGCCCCTTAGGCGGCCCGAACACCGGGGAGCTGTTTTTT.

This clone was detected only a few times. J is TRBJ1-2 and V is TRBV28; maybe TRBD1 (5 bases). Germline V gives CDR1 MDHEN, CDR2 SYDVKM. This CDR3 is built from 15 residues. Trimming stripped 2 bases from V and 5 bases from J, with 15 bases between. CDR3 sequence reads: CASSLVSRKGYGYTF. For the CDR3, the DNA is TGTGCCAGCAGTTTAGTCAGCAGAAAGGGGTATGGCTACACCTTC.

The CDR3 coding sequence is TGTGCCAGCAGCTTAGTGTCCAACTCCTACAATGAGCAGTTCTTC. It encodes CASSLVSNSYNEQFF. This chain joins TRBV7-2 and TRBJ2-1; D is undetermined. V was trimmed by 1 base and J by 0 bases, leaving 7 bases between them. The CDR3 consists of 15 residues. Germline V gene data show CDR1 as SGHTA and CDR2 as FQGNSA.

The gene calls are TRBV5-4 and TRBJ1-2; perhaps TRBD1 as D (6 bases). CDR3 size: 17 residues. The ends were cut back, 6 bases at V and 4 bases at J, with 25 bases in the middle. Per the germline V gene, CDR1 is SGHNT and CDR2 is YYREEE (reference sequence). The CDR3 sequence: CASTGGASRDRAYGYTF. Here the CDR3 DNA reads TGTGCCAGCACCGGGGGGGCCAGCCGGGACCGCGCCTATGGCTACACCTTC.

This clone has just one count. V is TRBV20-1 and J is TRBJ1-1; D not certain. CDR1 and CDR2 from the germline V gene are DFQATT and SNEGSKA (reference sequence). The V end was cut by 3 bases, the J end by 3 bases, with 5 bases between. The CDR3 is 11 amino acids. The CDR3 spells CSAREDTEAFF. In DNA, the CDR3 is TGCAGTGCTAGGGAGGACACTGAAGCTTTCTTT.

Remarks on this clone: Other DNA sequences in this sample translate to the same CDR3. The rearrangement joins TRBV5-5 to TRBJ1-4, with 8 bases identical to TRBD1. CDR3 size: 14 residues. The J segment lost 6 bases and the V segment lost 5 bases, leaving 6 bases of the junction unmatched. Germline values: CDR1 SGHKS, CDR2 YYEKEE (reference sequence). CDR3 nucleotide sequence: TGTGCCAGCAGTCGAACAGGGGGGGATGAAAAACTGTTTTTT. It translates to CASSRTGGDEKLFF.

J is TRBJ2-7 and V is TRBV27; 9 bases agree with TRBD1. Unmatched junction bases numbered 3, after V lost 3 bases and J lost 3 bases. In germline, CDR1 is MNHEY, CDR2 SMNVEV (reference sequence). This CDR3 comprises 14 residues. This CDR3 reads CASSFHRGHYEQYF. The CDR3 DNA reads TGTGCCAGCAGTTTCCACAGGGGGCACTACGAGCAGTACTTC.